A single sample gave rise to the 2 T cell receptor beta chains below, sequenced in a study of blood T cell repertoires in COVID-19 (TCRdb year 2020). The method was the immunoSEQ multiplex PCR assay. Not all clones reach the TCRdb copy of this immuneACCESS table, which keeps in-frame sequences only. Checked studies attribute under half of the gap to unresolved V genes and leave the rest unexplained. The sample yields more than 110,000 clones; about four fifths were counted once. About 5.8% of the sample is in the top ten clones. The material sequenced was peripheral blood. All receptors derive from a human donor in a cohort sampled during active COVID-19.

This chain uses TRBV5-4 with TRBJ2-7; TRBD1 matches 11 bases. V shed 1 base and J 8 bases; nucleotides not matched to a gene: 8. CDR1 and CDR2 from the germline V gene are SGHNT and YYREEE (reference sequence). The CDR3 is 15 amino acids. CDR3 residues: CASSLPGTGGVKQYF. Here the CDR3 DNA reads TGTGCCAGCAGCTTGCCCGGGACAGGGGGTGTAAAGCAGTACTTC.

Note on this clone: A junction boundary mismatches the germline segment, possibly from a read error. The chain has TRBV7-7 and TRBJ2-5; 8 bases align to TRBD2. The CDR3 is made up of 14 amino acids. In germline, CDR1 is SSHAT, CDR2 FNYEAQ (reference sequence). DNA of the CDR3: TGTGCTAGCAGCCCCGGGACTAGGGGAGAGACCCAGTACTTC. It yields the protein CASSPGTRGETQYF.